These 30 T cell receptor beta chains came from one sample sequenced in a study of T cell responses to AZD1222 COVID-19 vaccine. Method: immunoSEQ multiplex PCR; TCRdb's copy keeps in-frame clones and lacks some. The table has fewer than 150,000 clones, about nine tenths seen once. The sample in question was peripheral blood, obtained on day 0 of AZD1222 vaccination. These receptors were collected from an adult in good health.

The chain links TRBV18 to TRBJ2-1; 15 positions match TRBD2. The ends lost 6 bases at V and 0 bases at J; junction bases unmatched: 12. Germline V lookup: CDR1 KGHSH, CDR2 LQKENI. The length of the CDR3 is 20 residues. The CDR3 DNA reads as TGTGCCAGCTCGCGGATCCAGGGACTAGCGGGGGGCAGCTCCTACAATGAGCAGTTCTTC. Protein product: CASSRIQGLAGGSSYNEQFF.

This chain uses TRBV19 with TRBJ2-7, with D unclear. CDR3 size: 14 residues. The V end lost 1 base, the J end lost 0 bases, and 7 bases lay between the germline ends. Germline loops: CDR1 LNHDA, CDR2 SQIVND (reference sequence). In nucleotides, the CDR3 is TGTGCCAGTAGTATAGGGTATGGCTCCTACGAGCAGTACTTC. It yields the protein CASSIGYGSYEQYF. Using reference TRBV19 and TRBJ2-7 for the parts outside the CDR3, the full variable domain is DGGITQSPKYLFRKEGQNVTLSCEQNLNHDAMYWYRQDPGQGLRLIYYSQIVNDFQKGDIAEGYSVSREKKESFPLTVTSAQKNPTAFYLCASSIGYGSYEQYFGPGTRLTVT.

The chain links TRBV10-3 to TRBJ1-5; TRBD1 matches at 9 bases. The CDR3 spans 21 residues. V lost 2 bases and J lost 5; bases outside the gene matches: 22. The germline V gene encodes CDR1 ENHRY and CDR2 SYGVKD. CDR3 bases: TGTGCCATCAGTGAGCCACACCCTTTGTTGGGACAGGGTATATTACATCAGCCCCAGCATTTT. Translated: CAISEPHPLLGQGILHQPQHF.

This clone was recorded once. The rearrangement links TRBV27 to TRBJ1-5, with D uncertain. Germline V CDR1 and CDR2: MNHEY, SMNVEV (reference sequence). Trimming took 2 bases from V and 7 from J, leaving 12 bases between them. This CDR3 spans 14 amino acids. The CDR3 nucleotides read TGTGCCAGCAGTTTAGGTAGTGGCTGGCAGCCCCAGCATTTT. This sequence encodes CASSLGSGWQPQHF.

The CDR3 spells CASSLTAAGTGHRNTIYF. CDR3 DNA: TGTGCCAGCAGCTTGACGGCCGCCGGGACAGGACACCGAAACACCATATATTTT. This chain joins TRBV7-2 and TRBJ1-3; 8 bases align to TRBD1. Germline V CDR1 and CDR2: SGHTA, FQGNSA. With 3 bases clipped from V and 5 bases from J, the junction kept 15 bases outside the gene matches. The CDR3 contains 18 residues.

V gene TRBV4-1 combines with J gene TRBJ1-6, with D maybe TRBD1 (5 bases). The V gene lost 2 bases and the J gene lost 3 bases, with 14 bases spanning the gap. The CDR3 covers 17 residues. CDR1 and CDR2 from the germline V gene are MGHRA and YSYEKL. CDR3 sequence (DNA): TGCGCCAGCAGCCAACAATTCAAGACAGTCTATAATTCACCCCTCCACTTT. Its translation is CASSQQFKTVYNSPLHF.

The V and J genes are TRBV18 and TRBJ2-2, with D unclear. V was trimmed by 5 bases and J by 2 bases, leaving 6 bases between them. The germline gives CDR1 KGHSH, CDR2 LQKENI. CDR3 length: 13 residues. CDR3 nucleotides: TGTGCCAGCTCAACGGGTAACACCGGGGAGCTGTTTTTT. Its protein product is CASSTGNTGELFF.

The CDR3 sequence is CASSPRSVADTQYF. CDR3 nucleotide sequence: TGTGCCAGCAGTCCTAGGAGTGTTGCAGATACGCAGTATTTT. The chain couples TRBV6-5 to TRBJ2-3; no reliable D call. This CDR3 is 14 amino acids long. V dropped 5 bases and J dropped 4 bases, with 13 bases sitting between them. The germline V gene has CDR1 MNHEY and CDR2 SVGAGI.

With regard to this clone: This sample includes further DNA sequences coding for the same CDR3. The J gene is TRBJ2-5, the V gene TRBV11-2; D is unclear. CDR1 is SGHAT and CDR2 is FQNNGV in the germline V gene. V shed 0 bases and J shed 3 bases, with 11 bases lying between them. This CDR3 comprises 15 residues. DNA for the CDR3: TGTGCCAGCAGCTTAGATCGGCGGTTGGAAGAGACCCAGTACTTC. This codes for CASSLDRRLEETQYF.

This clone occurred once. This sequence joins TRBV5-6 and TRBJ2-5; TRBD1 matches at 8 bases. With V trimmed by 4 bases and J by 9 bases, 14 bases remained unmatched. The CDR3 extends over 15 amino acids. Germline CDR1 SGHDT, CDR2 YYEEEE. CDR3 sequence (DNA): TGTGCCAGCAGCCTCCAGGGACAGGCCTTAATGTCCCAGTACTTC. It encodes CASSLQGQALMSQYF. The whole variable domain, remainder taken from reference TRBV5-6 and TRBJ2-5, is DAGVTQSPTHLIKTRGQQVTLRCSPKSGHDTVSWYQQALGQGPQFIFQYYEEEERQRGNFPDRFSGHQFPNYSSELNVNALLLGDSALYLCASSLQGQALMSQYFGPGTRLLVL.

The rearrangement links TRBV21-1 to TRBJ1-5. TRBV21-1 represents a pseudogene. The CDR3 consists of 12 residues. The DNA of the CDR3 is TGTGCCAGCAGCCTCGGGCCGCAGCCCCAGCATTTT. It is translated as CASSLGPQPQHF.

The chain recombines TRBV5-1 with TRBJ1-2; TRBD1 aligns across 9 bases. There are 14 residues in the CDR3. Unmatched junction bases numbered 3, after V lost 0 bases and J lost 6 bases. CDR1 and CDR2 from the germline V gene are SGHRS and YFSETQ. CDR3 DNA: TGCGCCAGCAGCTTGGCGGGACAGGGCCATGGCTACACCTTC. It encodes CASSLAGQGHGYTF.

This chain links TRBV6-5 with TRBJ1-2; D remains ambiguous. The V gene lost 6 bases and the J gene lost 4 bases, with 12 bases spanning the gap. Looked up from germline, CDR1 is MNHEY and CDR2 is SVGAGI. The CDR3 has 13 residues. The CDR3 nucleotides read TGTGCCAGCAGCCTTAAGACAAGCTATGGCTACACCTTC. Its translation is CASSLKTSYGYTF.

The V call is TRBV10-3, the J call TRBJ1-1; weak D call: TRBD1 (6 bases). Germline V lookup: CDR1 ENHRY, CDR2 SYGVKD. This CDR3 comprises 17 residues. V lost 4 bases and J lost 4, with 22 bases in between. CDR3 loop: CAISVGVIFRGTTEAFF. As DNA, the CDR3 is TGTGCCATCAGTGTCGGGGTTATTTTTAGGGGGACCACTGAAGCTTTCTTT.

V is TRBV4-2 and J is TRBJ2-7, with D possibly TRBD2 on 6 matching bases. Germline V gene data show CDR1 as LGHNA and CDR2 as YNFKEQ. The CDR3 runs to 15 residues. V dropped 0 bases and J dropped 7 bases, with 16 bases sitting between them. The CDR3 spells CASSQEVATAGEQYF. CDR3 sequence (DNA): TGTGCCAGCAGCCAAGAAGTAGCTACCGCGGGGGAGCAGTACTTC.

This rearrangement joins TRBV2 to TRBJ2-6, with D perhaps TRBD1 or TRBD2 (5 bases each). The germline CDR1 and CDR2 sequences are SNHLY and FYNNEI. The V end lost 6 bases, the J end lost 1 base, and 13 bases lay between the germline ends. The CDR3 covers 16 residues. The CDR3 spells CASRGDFSSGANVLTF. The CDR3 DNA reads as TGTGCCAGCAGGGGGGATTTTTCATCTGGGGCCAACGTCCTGACTTTC.

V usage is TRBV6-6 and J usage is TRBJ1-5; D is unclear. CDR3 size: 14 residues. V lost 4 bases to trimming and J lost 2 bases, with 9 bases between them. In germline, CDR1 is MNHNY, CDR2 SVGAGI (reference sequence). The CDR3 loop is CASSSTEGNQPQHF. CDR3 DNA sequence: TGTGCCAGCAGTTCTACAGAGGGCAATCAGCCCCAGCATTTT.

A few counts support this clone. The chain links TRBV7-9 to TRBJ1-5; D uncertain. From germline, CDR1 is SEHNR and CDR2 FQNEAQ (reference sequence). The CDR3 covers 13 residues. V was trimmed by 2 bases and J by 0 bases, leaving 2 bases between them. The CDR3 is CASSLNSNQPQHF. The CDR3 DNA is TGTGCCAGCAGCTTAAATAGCAATCAGCCCCAGCATTTT.

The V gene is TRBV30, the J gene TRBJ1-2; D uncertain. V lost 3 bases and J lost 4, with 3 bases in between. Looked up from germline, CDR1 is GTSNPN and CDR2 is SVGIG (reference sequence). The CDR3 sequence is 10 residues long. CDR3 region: CAWRSYGYTF. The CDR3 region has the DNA TGTGCCTGGAGAAGCTATGGCTACACCTTC.

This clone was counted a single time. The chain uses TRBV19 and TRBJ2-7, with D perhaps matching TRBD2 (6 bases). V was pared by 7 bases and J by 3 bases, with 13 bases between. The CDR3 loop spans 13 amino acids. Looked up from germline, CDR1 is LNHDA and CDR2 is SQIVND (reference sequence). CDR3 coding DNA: TGTGCCAGTAAAGGCGGGGCCTACTACGAGCAGTACTTC. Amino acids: CASKGGAYYEQYF. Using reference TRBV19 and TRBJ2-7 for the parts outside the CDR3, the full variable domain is DGGITQSPKYLFRKEGQNVTLSCEQNLNHDAMYWYRQDPGQGLRLIYYSQIVNDFQKGDIAEGYSVSREKKESFPLTVTSAQKNPTAFYLCASKGGAYYEQYFGPGTRLTVT.

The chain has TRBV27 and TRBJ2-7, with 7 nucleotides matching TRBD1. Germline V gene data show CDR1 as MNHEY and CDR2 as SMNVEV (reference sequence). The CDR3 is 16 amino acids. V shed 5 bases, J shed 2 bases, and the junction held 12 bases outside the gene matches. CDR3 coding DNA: TGTGCCAGCAGTCCTACCTCCGGGACAGTGACCTACGAGCAGTACTTC. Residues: CASSPTSGTVTYEQYF.

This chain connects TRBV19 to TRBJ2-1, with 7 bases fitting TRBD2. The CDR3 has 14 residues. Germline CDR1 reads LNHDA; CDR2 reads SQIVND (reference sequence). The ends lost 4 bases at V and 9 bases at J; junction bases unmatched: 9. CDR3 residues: CASSSSGVVGEQFF. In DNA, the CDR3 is TGTGCCAGTAGTAGCAGCGGGGTTGTTGGTGAGCAGTTCTTC.

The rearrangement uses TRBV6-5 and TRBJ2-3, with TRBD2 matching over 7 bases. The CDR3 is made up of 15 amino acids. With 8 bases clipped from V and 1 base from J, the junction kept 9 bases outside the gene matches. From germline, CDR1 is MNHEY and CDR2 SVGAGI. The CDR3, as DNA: TGTGCCAGCTCCGAAGAGCGGGGCGGCACAGATACGCAGTATTTT. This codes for CASSEERGGTDTQYF.

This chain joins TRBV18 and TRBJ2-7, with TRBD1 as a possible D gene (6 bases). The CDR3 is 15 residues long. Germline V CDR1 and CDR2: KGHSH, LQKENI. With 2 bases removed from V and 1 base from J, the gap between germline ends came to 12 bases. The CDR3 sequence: CASSPRQVSSYEQYF. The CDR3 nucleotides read TGTGCCAGCTCACCAAGACAGGTGTCATCCTACGAGCAGTACTTC. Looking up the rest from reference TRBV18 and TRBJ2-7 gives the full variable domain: NAGVMQNPRHLVRRRGQEARLRCSPMKGHSHVYWYRQLPEEGLKFMVYLQKENIIDESGMPKERFSAEFPKEGPSILRIQQVVRGDSAAYFCASSPRQVSSYEQYFGPGTRLTVT.

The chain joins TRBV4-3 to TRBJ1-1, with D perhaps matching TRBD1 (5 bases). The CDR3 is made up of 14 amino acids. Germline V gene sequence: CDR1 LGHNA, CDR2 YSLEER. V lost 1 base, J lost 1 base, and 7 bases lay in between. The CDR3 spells CASSQVQANTEAFF. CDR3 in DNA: TGCGCCAGCAGCCAAGTACAGGCGAACACTGAAGCTTTCTTT.

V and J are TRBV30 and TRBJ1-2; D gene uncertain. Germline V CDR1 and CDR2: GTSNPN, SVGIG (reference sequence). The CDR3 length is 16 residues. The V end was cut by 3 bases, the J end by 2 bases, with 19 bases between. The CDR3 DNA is TGTGCCTGGAGGCATAGGACGGGAGTCTCGAACTATGGCTACACCTTC. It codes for CAWRHRTGVSNYGYTF.

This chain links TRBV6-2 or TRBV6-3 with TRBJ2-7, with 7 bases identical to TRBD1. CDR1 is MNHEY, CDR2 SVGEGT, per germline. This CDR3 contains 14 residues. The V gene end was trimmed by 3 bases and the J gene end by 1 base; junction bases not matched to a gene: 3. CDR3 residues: CASSYTTGSYEQYF. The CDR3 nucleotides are TGTGCCAGCAGTTATACGACAGGGTCCTACGAGCAGTACTTC.

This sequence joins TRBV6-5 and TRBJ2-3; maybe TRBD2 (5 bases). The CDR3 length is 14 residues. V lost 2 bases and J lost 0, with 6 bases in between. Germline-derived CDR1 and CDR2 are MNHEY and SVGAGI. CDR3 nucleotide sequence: TGTGCCAGCAGTTACGGGAGTAGCACAGATACGCAGTATTTT. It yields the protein CASSYGSSTDTQYF.

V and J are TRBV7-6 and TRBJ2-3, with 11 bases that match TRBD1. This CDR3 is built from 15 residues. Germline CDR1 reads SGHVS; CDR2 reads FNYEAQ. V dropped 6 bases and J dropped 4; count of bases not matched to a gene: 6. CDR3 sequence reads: CASSHPGQGADTQYF. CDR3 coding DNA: TGTGCCAGCAGTCATCCGGGACAGGGGGCAGATACGCAGTATTTT. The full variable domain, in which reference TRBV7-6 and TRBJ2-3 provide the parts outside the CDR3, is GAGVSQSPRYKVTKRGQDVALRCDPISGHVSLYWYRQALGQGPEFLTYFNYEAQQDKSGLPNDRFSAERPEGSISTLTIQRTEQRDSAMYRCASSHPGQGADTQYFGPGTRLTVL.

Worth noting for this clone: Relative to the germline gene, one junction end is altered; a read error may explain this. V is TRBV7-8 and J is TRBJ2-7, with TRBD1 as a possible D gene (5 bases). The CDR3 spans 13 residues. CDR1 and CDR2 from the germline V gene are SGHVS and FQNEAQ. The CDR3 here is CAGSIGAAYEQYF. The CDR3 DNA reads TGTGCCGGCAGCATAGGGGCCGCCTACGAGCAGTACTTC. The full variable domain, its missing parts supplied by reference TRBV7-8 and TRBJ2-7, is GAGVSQSPRYKVAKRGQDVALRCDPISGHVSLFWYQQALGQGPEFLTYFQNEAQLDKSGLPSDRFFAERPEGSVSTLKIQRTQQEDSAVYLCAGSIGAAYEQYFGPGTRLTVT.